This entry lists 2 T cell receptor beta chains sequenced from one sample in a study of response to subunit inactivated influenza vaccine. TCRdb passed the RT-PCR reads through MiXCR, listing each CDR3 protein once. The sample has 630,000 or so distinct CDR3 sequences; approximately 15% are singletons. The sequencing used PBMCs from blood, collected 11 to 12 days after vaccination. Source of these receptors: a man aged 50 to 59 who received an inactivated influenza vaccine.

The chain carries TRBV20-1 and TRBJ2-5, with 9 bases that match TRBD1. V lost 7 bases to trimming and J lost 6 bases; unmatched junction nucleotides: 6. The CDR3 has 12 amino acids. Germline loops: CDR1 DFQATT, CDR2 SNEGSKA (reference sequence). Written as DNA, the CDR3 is TGCAGTGTAGGACAGGGGAGGAAGACCCAGTACTTC. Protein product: CSVGQGRKTQYF.

CDR3 protein: CASSQDNVITGELFF. Here the CDR3 DNA reads TGTGCCAGCAGCCAAGATAACGTTATCACCGGGGAGCTGTTTTTT. The chain is built from TRBV4-2 and TRBJ2-2; D uncertain. Per the germline V gene, CDR1 is LGHNA and CDR2 is YNFKEQ. The V gene lost 0 bases and the J gene lost 4 bases, with 9 bases spanning the gap. The CDR3 spans 15 residues.